The following is a TCR beta chain sequence with its context. Its antigen is unknown. RNA transcripts were the template for amplifying TCR beta CDR3 regions. HTBI primers were used for first-round RT-PCR of the TCR CDR3. TCRdb called the multiplex PCR reads again in MiXCR, with one record for every CDR3 protein. The table records under 400,000 distinct CDR3 sequences, roughly 14% of them present only once. Used for diagnoses were clinical symptoms, serum thyroxine and TRAb, thyroid ultrasound and orbital computed tomography. The CDR3 runs to 19 residues. Germline V CDR1 and CDR2: MNHEY, SVGEGT. Between the trimmed V and J ends, which lost 7 bases and 3 bases, there was a span of 28 bases. The data derive from a study of T cells in Graves' hyperthyroidism and ophthalmopathy. General observations from the study: Ophthalmopathy prediction by the model preceded onset by a median approximately six months.

The chain carries TRBV6-2 or TRBV6-3 and TRBJ2-4; D is unclear. Material for sequencing was blood. This TCR was recovered from a woman in her late teens or twenties with Graves' hyperthyroidism that later progressed to Graves' ophthalmopathy. CDR3 DNA sequence: TGTGCCAGCAACTTACCCGTCCCGCAGGCTAACCTAGGCAAAAACATTCAGTACTTC. Translating it yields CASNLPVPQANLGKNIQYF.